This section outlines one TCR beta chain sequence together with its context. Construction of TCR beta libraries relied on iRepertoire HTBI primers and on Arm-PCR targeting CDR3 regions. Using its own MiXCR run on the multiplex PCR reads, TCRdb lists one record per CDR3 protein. Of 530,000 or so distinct CDR3 sequences in the sample, approximately 13% were seen once. These data are taken from a study of regulatory T cells in long-lasting Graves disease. Time point: newly diagnosed GD, antithyroid drugs for less than 3 months. Extracted RNA from PBMCs served as the source of the TCR library. Clinicians diagnosed Graves' disease using American Thyroid Association guidelines. Germline V gene sequence: CDR1 SQVTM, CDR2 ANQGSEA. This CDR3 contains 16 residues. Losses at the gene ends were 4 bases for V and 3 bases for J; bases not matched to a gene: 10. This same sample was also taken into another study, of T cells in Graves' hyperthyroidism and ophthalmopathy. That paper notes: Lactation, pregnancy, other autoimmune disease or uncontrolled infection led to exclusion of patients. Most clonotypes expanded in thyroid above 0.001 were likewise present in blood.

This clonotype was sampled from a young man with Graves disease. The J gene is TRBJ2-1, the V gene TRBV29-1, with 9 bases fitting TRBD2. The sample consisted of peripheral blood mononuclear cells (PBMCs), taken at new diagnosis, from a patient treated with antithyroid drugs. In DNA form, the CDR3 reads TGCAGCGTTGGGGGGGGTAGCGGGAGAGTCTACAATGAGCAGTTCTTC. Translation gives CSVGGGSGRVYNEQFF.